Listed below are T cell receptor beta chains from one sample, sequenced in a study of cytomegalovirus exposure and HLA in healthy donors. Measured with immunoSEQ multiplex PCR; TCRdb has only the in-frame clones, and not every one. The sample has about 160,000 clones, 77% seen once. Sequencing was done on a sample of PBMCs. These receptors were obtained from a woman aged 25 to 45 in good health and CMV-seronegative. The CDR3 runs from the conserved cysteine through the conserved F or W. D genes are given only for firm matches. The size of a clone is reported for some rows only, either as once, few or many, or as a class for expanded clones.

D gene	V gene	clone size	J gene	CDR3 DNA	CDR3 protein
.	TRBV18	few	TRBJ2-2	TGTGCCAGCTCCCCTCCTACCAACACCGGGGAGCTGTTTTTT	CASSPPTNTGELFF
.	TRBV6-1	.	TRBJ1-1	TGTGCCAGCATTAGAGGGCAAGATTTTTTAGGTGAAGCTTTCTTT	CASIRGQDFLGEAFF
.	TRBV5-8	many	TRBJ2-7	TGTGCCAGCAGCTTGGGTATATCCCTCGGGCAGTACTTC	CASSLGISLGQYF
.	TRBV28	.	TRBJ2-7	TGTGCCAGCAGTTTAGGACTCTACGAGCAGTACTTC	CASSLGLYEQYF
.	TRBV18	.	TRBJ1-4	TGTGCCAGCTCACCACCGGTGCAGACTAATGAAAAACTGTTTTTT	CASSPPVQTNEKLFF
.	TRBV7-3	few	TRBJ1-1	TGTGCCAGCAGCGAGGGGGGGGACACTGAAGCTTTCTTT	CASSEGGDTEAFF
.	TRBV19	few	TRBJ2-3	TGTGCCAGTAGCTTTTCCTCTAGCACAGATACGCAGTATTTT	CASSFSSSTDTQYF
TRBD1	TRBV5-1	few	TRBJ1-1	TGCGCCAGCAGCGCGGACAGGGGCAGCACTGAAGCTTTCTTT	CASSADRGSTEAFF
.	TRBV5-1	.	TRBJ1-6	TGCGCCAGCAGACCGTCGAGCTCCTATAATTCACCCCTCCACTTT	CASRPSSSYNSPLHF
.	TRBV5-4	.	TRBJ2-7	TGTGCCAGCAGCTTGGGGGCAGGGTACGAGCAGTACTTC	CASSLGAGYEQYF
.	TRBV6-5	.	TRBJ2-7	TGTGCCAGCAGTTACTCCCCGGGGTGGGAGCAGTACTTC	CASSYSPGWEQYF
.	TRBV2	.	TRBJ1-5	TGTGCCAGCAGTGGGCGGAATAGCAATCAGCCCCAGCATTTT	CASSGRNSNQPQHF
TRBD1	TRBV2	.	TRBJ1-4	TGTGCCAGCAGCAGGACCACAGGGGTGAATGAAAAACTGTTTTTT	CASSRTTGVNEKLFF
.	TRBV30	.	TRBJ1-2	TGTGCCCTCGATGGTACGGGGTATGGCTACACCTTC	CALDGTGYGYTF
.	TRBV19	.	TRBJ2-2	TGTGCCAGTAGTACGAACAGGGATACCGGGGAGCTGTTTTTT	CASSTNRDTGELFF